Below are 31 T cell receptor beta chains sequenced from a single sample in a study of blood T cell repertoires in COVID-19. Profiling relied on immunoSEQ multiplex PCR, and the TCRdb table lists in-frame clones only, not all of them. The sample consists of about 250,000 clones, about 83% of them appearing once. Sequencing used peripheral blood. The source of these receptors is a human donor in a cohort sampled during active COVID-19.

Only one count was recorded for this clone. This chain links TRBV25-1 with TRBJ2-1, with D maybe TRBD1 (6 bases). The germline V gene encodes CDR1 MGHDK and CDR2 SYGVNS. Trimming took off 3 bases at V and 4 bases at J, with 10 bases between the two ends. CDR3 length: 14 residues. This CDR3 reads CASSETGLYNEQFF. In nucleotides, the CDR3 is TGTGCCAGCAGTGAGACAGGCCTATACAATGAGCAGTTCTTC.

This sequence joins TRBV18 and TRBJ2-7; 8 bases fit TRBD2. V lost 6 bases and J lost 2; bases outside the gene matches: 9. CDR3 length: 15 residues. From germline, CDR1 is KGHSH and CDR2 LQKENI. In nucleotides, the CDR3 is TGTGCCAGCTCCCGGGACGGGGGGGTTGCCTACGAGCAGTACTTC. This translates into CASSRDGGVAYEQYF.

The chain employs TRBV5-1 and TRBJ2-3; 7 bases are shared with TRBD1. This CDR3 has 13 amino acids. Germline loops: CDR1 SGHRS, CDR2 YFSETQ. The V segment lost 3 bases and the J segment 6 bases; nucleotides outside the gene matches: 4. The chain's CDR3 is CASSYGQEDTQYF. The CDR3 coding sequence is TGCGCCAGCAGCTACGGACAGGAGGATACGCAGTATTTT.

The chain uses TRBV9 and TRBJ1-1, with unresolved D. V was pared by 3 bases and J by 4 bases, with 10 bases between. Germline-derived CDR1 and CDR2 are SGDLS and YYNGEE. The CDR3 has 13 residues. Here the CDR3 reads CASSASRATEAFF. CDR3 bases: TGTGCCAGCAGCGCCTCGAGGGCCACTGAAGCTTTCTTT.

The CDR3 nucleotides are TGTGCCAGTTCAACAGGGGGCAATCAGCCCCAGCATTTT. This encodes CASSTGGNQPQHF. This rearrangement joins TRBV2 to TRBJ1-5; 7 nucleotides line up with TRBD1. Trimming at V came to 9 bases and at J to 2 bases, leaving 4 bases not matched to a gene. The germline V gene encodes CDR1 SNHLY and CDR2 FYNNEI. This CDR3 is 13 amino acids long.

This rearrangement joins TRBV29-1 to TRBJ2-1; D gene uncertain. The CDR3 consists of 13 residues. Trimming removed 5 bases at V and 5 bases at J, with 13 bases between. Germline V gene sequence: CDR1 SQVTM, CDR2 ANQGSEA. This CDR3 reads CSVFRRSNNEQFF. Here the CDR3 DNA reads TGCAGCGTTTTTCGAAGGAGCAACAATGAGCAGTTCTTC.

V gene TRBV7-9 combines with J gene TRBJ1-1, with 7 bases matching TRBD1. CDR1 and CDR2 (germline): SEHNR, FQNEAQ (reference sequence). V was pared by 5 bases and J by 4 bases, with 10 bases of the junction left unmatched. This CDR3 has 15 residues. CDR3: CASSPRQGGSTEAFF. In nucleotides, the CDR3 is TGTGCCAGCAGCCCCCGACAGGGTGGGAGCACTGAAGCTTTCTTT.

The chain is built from TRBV27 and TRBJ2-3, with D maybe TRBD1 (6 bases). Trimming cost V 3 bases and J 2 bases, with 9 bases left between them. The CDR3 runs to 14 residues. The V gene's germline CDR1 is MNHEY and CDR2 SMNVEV (reference sequence). CDR3 in amino acids: CASSLGAPTDTQYF. CDR3 nucleotides: TGTGCCAGCAGTTTGGGGGCCCCCACAGATACGCAGTATTTT.

This clone was seen a handful of times. The CDR3 spells CASSFRTGRNGYTF. The CDR3 bases are TGTGCCAGCAGTTTCCGGACAGGGAGGAATGGCTACACCTTC. The chain is built from TRBV6-5 and TRBJ1-2; 8 nucleotides line up with TRBD1. V lost 4 bases, J lost 6 bases, and 7 bases stayed unmatched. The germline gives CDR1 MNHEY, CDR2 SVGAGI. This CDR3 comprises 14 residues.

The chain couples TRBV19 to TRBJ1-1; D is unresolved. V shed 6 bases and J shed 5 bases, with 16 bases lying between them. The CDR3 has 14 residues. Germline lookup yields CDR1 LNHDA and CDR2 SQIVND (reference sequence). CDR3 nucleotides: TGTGCCAGTAGATCGATTTTAGTCGGGACTGAAGCTTTCTTT. Protein product: CASRSILVGTEAFF.

This chain joins TRBV5-6 and TRBJ1-1; D is unresolved. Germline CDR1 reads SGHDT; CDR2 reads YYEEEE. This CDR3 is 13 amino acids long. Trimming left V 2 bases short and J 5 bases short, with 10 bases between. DNA of the CDR3: TGTGCCAGCAGCTTAGTCGAGGGTACTGAAGCTTTCTTT. Protein sequence: CASSLVEGTEAFF. Combining the CDR3 with reference TRBV5-6 and TRBJ1-1 gives the whole variable domain DAGVTQSPTHLIKTRGQQVTLRCSPKSGHDTVSWYQQALGQGPQFIFQYYEEEERQRGNFPDRFSGHQFPNYSSELNVNALLLGDSALYLCASSLVEGTEAFFGQGTRLTVV.

V gene TRBV5-1 combines with J gene TRBJ2-5, with 7 bases matching TRBD1. CDR3 size: 14 residues. The V gene end was trimmed by 2 bases and the J gene end by 1 base; junction bases not matched to a gene: 2. The germline gives CDR1 SGHRS, CDR2 YFSETQ. The CDR3 is CASSFTGAQETQYF. The DNA of the CDR3 is TGCGCCAGCAGCTTCACAGGGGCCCAAGAGACCCAGTACTTC.

This clone came up a few times. The chain carries TRBV7-9 and TRBJ2-1, with TRBD2 identical over 9 bases. Per the germline V gene, CDR1 is SEHNR and CDR2 is FQNEAQ (reference sequence). CDR3 size: 15 residues. J lost 7 bases, V lost 2 bases, and 6 bases had no gene match. The CDR3: CASSLRRGGRNEQFF. CDR3 nucleotide sequence: TGTGCCAGCAGCTTAAGGCGGGGGGGCAGGAATGAGCAGTTCTTC.

This chain links TRBV6-2 or TRBV6-3 with TRBJ2-4, with unresolved D. CDR3 length: 15 amino acids. The V gene lost 0 bases and the J gene lost 0 bases, with 6 bases spanning the gap. Per germline, CDR1 MNHEY and CDR2 SVGEGT. The DNA for the CDR3 is TGTGCCAGCAGTTACTCTACTATAGCCAAAAACATTCAGTACTTC. Its translation: CASSYSTIAKNIQYF.

The chain uses TRBV25-1 and TRBJ1-6; D not certain. This CDR3 contains 13 residues. The ends were cut back, 3 bases at V and 7 bases at J, with 7 bases in the middle. From germline, CDR1 is MGHDK and CDR2 SYGVNS. For the CDR3, the DNA is TGTGCCAGCAGTGAGGTCGGGAATTCACCCCTCCACTTT. It specifies CASSEVGNSPLHF.

This clone has just one count. The chain joins TRBV5-1 to TRBJ1-1; D remains ambiguous. The CDR3 extends over 13 amino acids. Germline CDR1 and CDR2: SGHRS and YFSETQ. Trimming took off 3 bases at V and 3 bases at J, with 9 bases between the two ends. This CDR3 reads CASSSARDTEAFF. As DNA, the CDR3 is TGCGCCAGCAGCTCGGCCCGGGACACTGAAGCTTTCTTT. Full variable domain (remainder filled in from reference TRBV5-1 and TRBJ1-1): KAGVTQTPRYLIKTRGQQVTLSCSPISGHRSVSWYQQTPGQGLQFLFEYFSETQRNKGNFPGRFSGRQFSNSRSEMNVSTLELGDSALYLCASSSARDTEAFFGQGTRLTVV.

This clone has just a few counts. The genes are TRBV6-2 or TRBV6-3 and TRBJ2-7, with TRBD2 identical over 11 bases. This CDR3 comprises 18 residues. J lost 3 bases, V lost 2 bases, and 12 bases had no gene match. Germline CDR1 reads MNHEY; CDR2 reads SVGEGT. In DNA form, the CDR3 reads TGTGCCAGCAGTTACCTTTCCACGACTAGCGGGGTCCTCTACGAGCAGTACTTC. It specifies CASSYLSTTSGVLYEQYF.

The chain has TRBV13 and TRBJ2-7; 12 bases map to TRBD2. V shed 0 bases and J 2 bases; nucleotides not matched to a gene: 5. This CDR3 spans 17 amino acids. From germline, CDR1 is PRHDT and CDR2 FYEKMQ (reference sequence). The CDR3 nucleotides are TGTGCCAGCAGCTTAGGGACTAGCGGGAGCTTACCCTACGAGCAGTACTTC. It is translated as CASSLGTSGSLPYEQYF.

This sequence joins TRBV19 and TRBJ1-2; TRBD1 aligns across 8 bases. Trimming at V came to 3 bases and at J to 0 bases, leaving 3 bases not matched to a gene. The CDR3 length is 15 residues. Germline values: CDR1 LNHDA, CDR2 SQIVND (reference sequence). CDR3 in DNA: TGTGCCAGTAGTATGACAGGGGAGGCTAACTATGGCTACACCTTC. It is translated as CASSMTGEANYGYTF.

The chain combines TRBV28 with TRBJ1-6; D perhaps matches TRBD1 (6 bases). The germline V and J ends were trimmed by 5 bases and 16 bases, with 15 bases remaining between them. This CDR3 is 12 amino acids long. In germline, CDR1 is MDHEN, CDR2 SYDVKM. The CDR3 loop is CASSDSQGKLHF. The CDR3 DNA reads as TGTGCCAGCAGTGACTCTCAGGGGAAACTCCACTTT.

This chain links TRBV23-1 with TRBJ1-3; no reliable D call. TRBV23-1 belongs to the ORF category, with a function that is uncertain. CDR3 length: 14 amino acids. V was shortened by 6 bases and J by 0 bases, with 9 bases between the two germline ends. CDR3 residues: CASSAEHSGNTIYF. CDR3 nucleotide sequence: TGCGCCAGCAGCGCCGAGCACTCTGGAAACACCATATATTTT.

The rearrangement uses TRBV15 and TRBJ1-5; the D gene is possibly TRBD1 (6 bases). Germline CDR1 LNHNV, CDR2 YYDKDF (reference sequence). V was clipped by 0 bases and J by 3 bases, with 9 bases between them. The CDR3 totals 15 residues. The CDR3 loop is CATSRDRGFNQPQHF. Written as DNA, the CDR3 is TGTGCCACCAGCAGAGATAGGGGGTTCAATCAGCCCCAGCATTTT.

The rearrangement links TRBV11-2 to TRBJ1-1; TRBD1 is a possible D gene (6 bases). Germline V gene lookup returns CDR1 SGHAT and CDR2 FQNNGV. Trimming stripped 3 bases from V and 10 bases from J, with 15 bases between. The CDR3 extends over 13 amino acids. CDR3 amino acids: CASSFYRGAGAFF. CDR3 in DNA: TGTGCCAGCAGCTTTTATCGGGGGGCCGGAGCTTTCTTT.

This rearrangement joins TRBV11-2 to TRBJ1-3; no definite D call. Germline CDR1 reads SGHAT; CDR2 reads FQNNGV. The CDR3 runs to 15 residues. V was clipped by 1 base and J by 5 bases, with 12 bases between them. CDR3 region: CASSLVFRRRNTIYF. The CDR3 DNA follows: TGTGCCAGCAGCTTAGTATTCCGGCGGAGAAACACCATATATTTT. Full variable domain (missing parts from reference TRBV11-2 and TRBJ1-3): EAGVAQSPRYKIIEKRQSVAFWCNPISGHATLYWYQQILGQGPKLLIQFQNNGVVDDSQLPKDRFSAERLKGVDSTLKIQPAKLEDSAVYLCASSLVFRRRNTIYFGEGSWLTVV.

The chain has TRBV6-5 and TRBJ2-7, with 11 bases that match TRBD1. Trimming took 8 bases from V and 3 from J; bases not matched to a gene: 9. Per germline, CDR1 MNHEY and CDR2 SVGAGI. This CDR3 comprises 15 residues. Written as DNA, the CDR3 is TGTGCCAGCGGACAGGGGGCCCTGATGAGCTACGAGCAGTACTTC. Translated: CASGQGALMSYEQYF.

The CDR3 sequence is CASGLGLDSSGANVLTF. DNA for the CDR3: TGTGCTAGTGGTTTGGGGTTGGACAGTTCTGGGGCCAACGTCCTGACTTTC. The chain recombines TRBV12-5 with TRBJ2-6, with D possibly TRBD1 on 6 matching bases. The V end was cut by 1 base, the J end by 1 base, with 11 bases between. The CDR3 is made up of 17 amino acids. Germline V CDR1 and CDR2: LGHNT, FRNRAP.

The rearrangement links TRBV5-1 to TRBJ2-2, with a weak D call TRBD1 (6 bases). V was cut by 2 bases and J by 6 bases, with 14 bases left in between. The CDR3 sequence is 15 residues long. Germline loops: CDR1 SGHRS, CDR2 YFSETQ. CDR3 residues: CASSLLQGSAGELFF. Here the CDR3 DNA reads TGCGCCAGCAGCTTACTACAGGGATCCGCCGGGGAGCTGTTTTTT.

The chain couples TRBV10-3 to TRBJ2-3; a weak D match, TRBD2 (5 bases). The CDR3 runs to 12 residues. CDR1 ENHRY and CDR2 SYGVKD come from the germline V gene. V lost 10 bases, J lost 4 bases, and 12 bases lay in between. CDR3 loop: CATALEADTQYF. In nucleotides, the CDR3 is TGTGCCACGGCCCTGGAGGCAGATACGCAGTATTTT.

The V and J genes are TRBV30 and TRBJ2-2; 9 nucleotides agree with TRBD2. The CDR3 has 12 residues. Germline V CDR1 and CDR2: GTSNPN, SVGIG (reference sequence). The V and J ends lost 8 bases and 7 bases, in that order; junction bases with no gene match: 5. This CDR3 is CATGLAIGELFF. The CDR3 DNA reads as TGTGCCACTGGACTAGCGATCGGGGAGCTGTTTTTT.

The chain has TRBV2 and TRBJ1-2; TRBD1 matches 7 bases. Per the germline V gene, CDR1 is SNHLY and CDR2 is FYNNEI. The V gene end was trimmed by 6 bases and the J gene end by 5 bases; junction bases not matched to a gene: 15. This CDR3 region has 16 residues. CDR3 sequence reads: CASRSVLTGSGYGYTF. In DNA form, the CDR3 reads TGTGCCAGCAGATCAGTCCTGACAGGGTCTGGGTATGGCTACACCTTC.

J is TRBJ1-2 and V is TRBV2, with TRBD1 identical over 10 bases. The CDR3 loop spans 15 amino acids. Germline loops: CDR1 SNHLY, CDR2 FYNNEI. J gave up 4 bases and V 4 bases, and 6 bases lay outside the gene matches. The CDR3 nucleotides are TGTGCCAGCAGTGCCGGGACAGGGGCCTTCTATGGCTACACCTTC. Translating gives CASSAGTGAFYGYTF.